Below are 14 T cell receptor beta chains sequenced from a single sample in a study of T cell changes during pregnancy in multiple sclerosis. TCRdb keeps only in-frame clones here, not all; method: immunoSEQ multiplex PCR. This sample has roughly 66,000 clones, with around 93% found just once. The sequenced sample was peripheral blood, obtained in the first trimester of pregnancy. Every receptor here comes from a female donor with multiple sclerosis, enrolled in a pregnancy study.

V gene TRBV12-2 combines with J gene TRBJ2-1; the table's D call, TRBD1, has no DNA check behind it. TRBV12-2 is a documented pseudogene. The CDR3 is made up of 17 amino acids. DNA of the CDR3: TGTGCAAGTCGCTTAGCCGAGACAGGGATGGGACACAATGAGCAGTTCTTC. Protein: CASRLAETGMGHNEQFF.

This chain joins TRBV19 and TRBJ1-2; D is possibly TRBD1 (6 bases). The length of the CDR3 is 14 residues. Trimming shortened V by 3 bases and J by 8 bases, and 16 bases separated the two germline ends. Germline CDR1 LNHDA, CDR2 SQIVND (reference sequence). In nucleotides, the CDR3 is TGTGCCAGTAGTATGGCCAGGGGCGTAGGGGGCTACACCTTC. Protein sequence: CASSMARGVGGYTF.

Remarks on this clone: The sample contains more than one DNA sequence encoding this CDR3. The rearrangement links TRBV6-1 to TRBJ1-1; D unresolved. V was pared by 1 base and J by 1 base, with 7 bases between. The V gene's germline CDR1 is MNHNS and CDR2 SASEGT. CDR3 length: 14 residues. CDR3 residues: CASSEGGGNTEAFF. For the CDR3, the DNA is TGTGCCAGCAGTGAAGGAGGCGGGAACACTGAAGCTTTCTTT.

V and J are TRBV6-6 and TRBJ1-5; D gene unclear. Per germline, CDR1 MNHNY and CDR2 SVGAGI (reference sequence). The CDR3 length is 12 residues. Trimming shortened V by 7 bases and J by 4 bases, and 8 bases separated the two germline ends. The DNA of the CDR3 is TGTGCCAGCAACATGGCAAATCAGCCCCAGCATTTT. Translation: CASNMANQPQHF.

The J gene is TRBJ2-1, the V gene TRBV5-1, with unresolved D. The germline V gene encodes CDR1 SGHRS and CDR2 YFSETQ. The ends were cut back, 0 bases at V and 4 bases at J, with 5 bases in the middle. CDR3 length equals 13 residues. DNA for the CDR3: TGCGCCAGCAGCTTGGATAGTTACAATGAGCAGTTCTTC. Translated: CASSLDSYNEQFF.

The rearrangement links TRBV19 to TRBJ2-3; 9 nucleotides line up with TRBD1. V shed 6 bases and J 2 bases; nucleotides not matched to a gene: 3. The CDR3 is 14 amino acids. Germline lookup yields CDR1 LNHDA and CDR2 SQIVND (reference sequence). The CDR3 DNA reads as TGTGCCAGTAGACAACAGGGGGCCACAGATACGCAGTATTTT. Its protein is CASRQQGATDTQYF.

The chain is built from TRBV28 and TRBJ1-1; D is ambiguous. Germline CDR1 MDHEN, CDR2 SYDVKM. Trimming removed 6 bases from V and 7 bases from J, with 15 bases in between. The CDR3 is 13 amino acids. The CDR3 DNA is TGTGCCAGCAGGGATGATCACCGGGTTGAAGCTTTCTTT. Protein product: CASRDDHRVEAFF.

V and J are TRBV6-6 and TRBJ2-7; no firm D call. CDR1 is MNHNY and CDR2 is SVGAGI in the germline V gene (reference sequence). The V end was cut by 2 bases, the J end by 2 bases, with 10 bases between. CDR3 size: 14 residues. This chain's CDR3 is CASSYVGITYEQYF. As DNA, the CDR3 is TGTGCCAGCAGTTACGTTGGCATCACCTACGAGCAGTACTTC.

This sequence joins TRBV11-2 and TRBJ2-5; unclear D gene. V lost 2 bases and J 2 bases, leaving 9 bases between the germline ends. The CDR3 spans 14 residues. Germline-derived CDR1 and CDR2 are SGHAT and FQNNGV. DNA of the CDR3: TGTGCCAGCAGCTTACTACAGATTCAAGAGACCCAGTACTTC. This translates into CASSLLQIQETQYF.

The CDR3 region is CASSQTVLAKNIQYF. The DNA for the CDR3 is TGTGCCAGCAGCCAGACAGTGCTAGCCAAAAACATTCAGTACTTC. V usage is TRBV7-4 and J usage is TRBJ2-4; a possible D gene is TRBD1 (5 bases). The CDR3 has 15 amino acids. The V gene lost 5 bases and the J gene lost 0 bases, with 11 bases spanning the gap. Germline assignment: CDR1 SGHVT and CDR2 SQSDAQ.

CDR3 amino acids: CASATANEQFF. The CDR3 DNA is TGCGCCAGCGCTACAGCCAATGAGCAGTTCTTC. V usage is TRBV5-1 and J usage is TRBJ2-1, with unresolved D. V dropped 7 bases and J dropped 6 bases, with 8 bases sitting between them. Germline V lookup: CDR1 SGHRS, CDR2 YFSETQ. CDR3 length: 11 residues.

As regards this clone: This same CDR3 is encoded by further DNA sequences in the sample. DNA of the CDR3: TGTGCCAGCAGCCCGTTGGGGGGATACGAGCAGTACTTC. This sequence encodes CASSPLGGYEQYF. The chain employs TRBV7-9 and TRBJ2-7, with a tentative D call TRBD2 (6 bases). This CDR3 is 13 amino acids long. V shed 5 bases and J shed 4 bases, with 12 bases lying between them. Germline values: CDR1 SEHNR, CDR2 FQNEAQ (reference sequence).

This rearrangement joins TRBV7-2 to TRBJ2-1; D gene ambiguous. The CDR3 runs to 12 residues. Germline CDR1 reads SGHTA; CDR2 reads FQGNSA. Trimming shortened V by 2 bases and J by 9 bases, and 8 bases separated the two germline ends. The CDR3 reads CASSLSAGEQFF. The CDR3 DNA is TGTGCCAGCAGCTTAAGTGCCGGTGAGCAGTTCTTC.

The rearrangement links TRBV7-3 to TRBJ2-7; TRBD2 might be the D (6 bases). The V and J ends lost 3 bases and 3 bases respectively, with 15 bases between them. The CDR3 runs to 15 residues. Looked up from germline, CDR1 is SGHTA and CDR2 is FQGTGA. For the CDR3, the DNA is TGTGCCAGCAGCTTGGGGGGTGGGGCGGTCTACGAGCAGTACTTC. Translated: CASSLGGGAVYEQYF.